This T cell receptor (beta chain) was profiled in a study of shared clonotypes between healthy human individuals (dated by TCRdb to about 2020). Concerning the study at large: The cohort included a few men and a couple of women between 18 and 49 years of age. Between about 0.9 and 10 billion PBMCs per donor were obtained by leukapheresis. To estimate repertoire size and how much clonotype sharing occurs between individuals, the study deeply sequenced the blood TCR repertoires of roughly 5 healthy adults. To increase sequencing depth and limit assay-specific biases, TCR repertoire library preparation and sequencing were carried out by different laboratories using diverse techniques.

The study at large found these results: Pairwise subsampling led to the expectation that sequencing depth would affect the degree of clonotype sharing among donors. The small number of donors limited the genetic and exposure-history diversity represented. Sampling was restricted to blood, and TCR repertoires in tissues likely differ from the TCR repertoires found in blood.

Using the deep immunoSEQ assay, TCR CDR3 regions were amplified from genomic DNA by multiplex PCR. Extracted genomic DNA from each cell subset was spread evenly across all wells of several immunoSEQ 96-well plates, with each plate serving as a replicate. For unsorted PBMC, approximately 290 ng genomic DNA, equal to around 30,000 T cell genomes, was loaded into each replicate PCR. Genomic DNA from unsorted PBMC was sequenced over ten immunoSEQ deep assay plates. Purified libraries were measured with a Qubit 3.0 fluorometer, size-checked on a Bioanalyzer 2100, and measured again with the KAPA Library Quantification kit. Every immunoSEQ 96-well plate was sequenced on a dedicated single-read 150-cycle Illumina NextSeq 550 flow cell. The original methods were these. Because only junctional sequences without quality scores were contained in the immunoSEQ output, filtering matching that applied to full-length reads could not be performed. Sequences were annotated with PyIR, a Python wrapper for IgBLAST v1.9, using IMGT germline references to assign V/J genes and CDR3. Reads with weak V/J assignments (E-value above 1e-6), missing CDR3, stop codons, out-of-frame junctions, or ambiguous translated residues were removed. V3J clonotypes were defined as sequences sharing the same inferred V gene, J gene, and CDR3 amino acid sequence. The percentage overlap between two repertoires was calculated by dividing the number of shared unique clonotypes by the size of the smaller repertoire. Three approaches were used to assess repertoire richness: RTK rarefaction, the Chao1 estimator, and Recon v2.1 estimates of unobserved clonotypes. Drawn from immuneACCESS, this table holds only the in-frame rearrangements with V and J called that TCRdb kept. Clones are partly lost; checked studies trace under half to an unresolved V gene and leave the rest unexplained. V and J calls and clone size are copied from that table; D and trimming were computed from the DNA. This sample comprises about 560,000 clones, around 76% of them detected only once. Clones ranked in the top ten supply more than 10% of the sample.

From the cysteine up to the phenylalanine, the CDR3 has a length of 18 residues. The read is trimmed to its CDR3 DNA, 54 bases read in frame from base 1. CDR1 and CDR2, per the germline V gene, are SGHTA and FQGTGA. Donors were healthy HIV-negative adults with no recently reported acute infections or vaccinations. Every donor was a Caucasian adult residing in Nashville, Tennessee, USA. For unsorted samples, roughly 81 million PBMCs were counted and genomic DNA was extracted with the QIAamp DNA Blood Mini kit. Blood was obtained by leukapheresis, after which PBMCs were separated by Ficoll-Histopaque density gradient centrifugation and cryopreserved in liquid nitrogen vapor phase. About this clone itself: The clone's antigen remains unknown. A junction end diverges from the germline sequence, so it may reflect a read error.

The TCR comes from a woman between 35 and 50 years old in good health. Some clones in this sample may be carry-over from other donors' samples. The sequencing input was PBMCs. This receptor chain uses TRBV7-3 and TRBJ2-3, with TRBD2 identical over 10 junction bases. The DNA sequence reads TGTGCCAGCAGCTTAACGAAATCGGCTAGCGGGAGCACAAATACGCAGTATTTT. Translated, this gives CASSLTKSASGSTNTQYF.